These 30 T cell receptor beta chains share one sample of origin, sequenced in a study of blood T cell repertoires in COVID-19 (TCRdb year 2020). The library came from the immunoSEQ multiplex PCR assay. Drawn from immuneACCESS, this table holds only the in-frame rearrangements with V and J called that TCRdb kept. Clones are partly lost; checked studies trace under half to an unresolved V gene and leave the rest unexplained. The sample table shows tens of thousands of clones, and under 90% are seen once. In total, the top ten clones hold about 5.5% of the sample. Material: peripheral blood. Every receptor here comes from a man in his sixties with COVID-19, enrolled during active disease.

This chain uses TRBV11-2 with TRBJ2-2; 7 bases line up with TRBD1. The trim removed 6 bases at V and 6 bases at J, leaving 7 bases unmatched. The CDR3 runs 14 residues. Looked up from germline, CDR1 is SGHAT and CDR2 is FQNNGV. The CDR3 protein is CASSYGQAPGELFF. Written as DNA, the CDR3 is TGTGCCAGCAGTTACGGACAGGCTCCCGGGGAGCTGTTTTTT.

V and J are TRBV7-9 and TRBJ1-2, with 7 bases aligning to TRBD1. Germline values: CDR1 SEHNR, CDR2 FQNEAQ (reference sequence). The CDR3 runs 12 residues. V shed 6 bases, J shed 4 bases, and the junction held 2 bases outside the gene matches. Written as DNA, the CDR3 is TGTGCCAGCAGTTGGGACAGCTATGGCTACACCTTC. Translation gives CASSWDSYGYTF.

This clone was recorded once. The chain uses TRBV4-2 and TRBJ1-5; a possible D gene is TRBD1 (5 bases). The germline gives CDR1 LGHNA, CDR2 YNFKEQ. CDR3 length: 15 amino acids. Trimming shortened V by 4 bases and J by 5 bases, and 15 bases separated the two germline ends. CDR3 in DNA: TGTGCCAGCAGCCTCCTGGGGGGGGAATATCAGCCCCAGCATTTT. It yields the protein CASSLLGGEYQPQHF.

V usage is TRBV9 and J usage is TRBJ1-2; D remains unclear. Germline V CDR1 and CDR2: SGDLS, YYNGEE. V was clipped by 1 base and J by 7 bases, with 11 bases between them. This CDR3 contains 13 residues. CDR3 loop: CASSVIPGSGYTF. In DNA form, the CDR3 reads TGTGCCAGCAGCGTAATCCCAGGCAGTGGCTACACCTTC.

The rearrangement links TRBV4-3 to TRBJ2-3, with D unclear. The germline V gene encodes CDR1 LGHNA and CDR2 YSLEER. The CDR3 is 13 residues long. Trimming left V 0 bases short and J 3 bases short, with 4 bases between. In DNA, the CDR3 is TGCGCCAGCAGCCAAGATCGGACAGATACGCAGTATTTT. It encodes CASSQDRTDTQYF.

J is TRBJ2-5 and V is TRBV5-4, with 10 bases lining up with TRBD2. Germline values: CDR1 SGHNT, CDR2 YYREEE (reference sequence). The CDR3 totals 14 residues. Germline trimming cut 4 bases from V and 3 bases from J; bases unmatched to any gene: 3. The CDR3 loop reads CASSIGLAEETQYF. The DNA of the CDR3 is TGTGCCAGCAGCATCGGACTAGCGGAAGAGACCCAGTACTTC. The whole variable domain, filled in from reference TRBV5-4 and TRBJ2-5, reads ETGVTQSPTHLIKTRGQQVTLRCSSQSGHNTVSWYQQALGQGPQFIFQYYREEENGRGNFPPRFSGLQFPNYSSELNVNALELDDSALYLCASSIGLAEETQYFGPGTRLLVL.

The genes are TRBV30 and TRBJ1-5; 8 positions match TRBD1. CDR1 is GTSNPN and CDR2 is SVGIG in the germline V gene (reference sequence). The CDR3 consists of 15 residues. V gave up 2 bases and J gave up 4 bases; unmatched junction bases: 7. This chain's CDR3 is CAWSYMDRENQPQHF. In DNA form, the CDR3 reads TGTGCCTGGAGTTACATGGACAGGGAGAATCAGCCCCAGCATTTT.

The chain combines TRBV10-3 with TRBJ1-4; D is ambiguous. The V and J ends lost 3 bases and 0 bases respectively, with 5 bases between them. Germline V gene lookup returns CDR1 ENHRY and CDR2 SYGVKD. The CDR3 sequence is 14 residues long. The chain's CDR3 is CAISDKPTNEKLFF. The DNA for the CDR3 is TGTGCCATCAGTGATAAGCCAACTAATGAAAAACTGTTTTTT.

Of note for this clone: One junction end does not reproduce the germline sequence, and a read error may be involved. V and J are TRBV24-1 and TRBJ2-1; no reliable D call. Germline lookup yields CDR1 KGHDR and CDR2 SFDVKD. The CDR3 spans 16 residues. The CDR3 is CTTSGEAWSSYNEQFF. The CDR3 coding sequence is TGTACCACCAGTGGAGAAGCGTGGAGCTCCTACAATGAGCAGTTCTTC.

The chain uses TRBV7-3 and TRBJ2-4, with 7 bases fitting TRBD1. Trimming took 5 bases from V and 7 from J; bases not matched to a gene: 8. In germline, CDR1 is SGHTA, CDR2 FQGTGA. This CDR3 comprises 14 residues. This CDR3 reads CASSLQGGDNIQYF. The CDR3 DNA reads TGTGCCAGCAGCCTCCAAGGGGGCGATAACATTCAGTACTTC.

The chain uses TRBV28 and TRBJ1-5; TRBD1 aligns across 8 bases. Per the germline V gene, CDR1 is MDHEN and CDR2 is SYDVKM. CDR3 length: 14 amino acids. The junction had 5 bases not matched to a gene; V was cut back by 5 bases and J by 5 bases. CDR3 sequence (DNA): TGTGCCAGCAGTATCGGACAGGGCTATCAGCCCCAGCATTTT. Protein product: CASSIGQGYQPQHF.

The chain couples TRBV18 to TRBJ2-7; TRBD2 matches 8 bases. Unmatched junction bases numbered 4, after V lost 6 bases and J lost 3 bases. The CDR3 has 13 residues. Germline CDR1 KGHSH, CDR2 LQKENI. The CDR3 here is CASSRGGIYEQYF. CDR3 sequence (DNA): TGTGCCAGCTCCCGCGGGGGGATCTACGAGCAGTACTTC.

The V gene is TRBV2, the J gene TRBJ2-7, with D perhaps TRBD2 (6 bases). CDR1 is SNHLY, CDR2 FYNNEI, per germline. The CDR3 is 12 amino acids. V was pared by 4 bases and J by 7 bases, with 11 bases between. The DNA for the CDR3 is TGTGCCAGCAGTGTCGGGGGTAAGGAGCAGTACTTC. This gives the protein CASSVGGKEQYF.

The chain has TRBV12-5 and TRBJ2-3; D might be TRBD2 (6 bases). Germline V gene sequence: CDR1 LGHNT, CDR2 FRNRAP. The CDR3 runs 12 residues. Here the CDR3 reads CVQVWGADTQYF. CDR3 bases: TGTGTTCAGGTCTGGGGGGCAGATACGCAGTATTTT.

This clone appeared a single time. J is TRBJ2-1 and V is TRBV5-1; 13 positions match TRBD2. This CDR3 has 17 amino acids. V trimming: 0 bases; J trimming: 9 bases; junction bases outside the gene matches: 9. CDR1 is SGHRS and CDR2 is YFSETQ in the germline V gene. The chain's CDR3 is CASSLGGLAGTLGEQFF. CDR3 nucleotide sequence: TGCGCCAGCAGCTTGGGGGGACTAGCGGGGACGCTCGGTGAGCAGTTCTTC.

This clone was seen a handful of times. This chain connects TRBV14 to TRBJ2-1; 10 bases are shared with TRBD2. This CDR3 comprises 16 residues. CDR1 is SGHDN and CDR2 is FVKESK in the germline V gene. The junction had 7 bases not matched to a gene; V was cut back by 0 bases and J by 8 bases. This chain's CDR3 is CASSQDATSGIHEQFF. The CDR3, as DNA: TGTGCCAGCAGCCAAGATGCAACTAGCGGGATCCATGAGCAGTTCTTC.

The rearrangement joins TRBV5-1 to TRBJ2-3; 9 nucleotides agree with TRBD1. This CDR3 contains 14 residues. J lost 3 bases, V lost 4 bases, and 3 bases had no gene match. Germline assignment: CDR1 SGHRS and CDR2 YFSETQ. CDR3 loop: CASSQGTGTDTQYF. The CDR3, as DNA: TGCGCCAGCAGCCAGGGGACAGGGACAGATACGCAGTATTTT.

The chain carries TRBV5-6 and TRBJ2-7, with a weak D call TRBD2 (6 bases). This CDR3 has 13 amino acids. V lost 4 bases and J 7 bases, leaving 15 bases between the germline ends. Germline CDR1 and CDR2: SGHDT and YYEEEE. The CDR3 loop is CASSPGLLREQYF. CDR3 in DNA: TGTGCCAGCAGCCCGGGACTTCTGAGGGAGCAGTACTTC.

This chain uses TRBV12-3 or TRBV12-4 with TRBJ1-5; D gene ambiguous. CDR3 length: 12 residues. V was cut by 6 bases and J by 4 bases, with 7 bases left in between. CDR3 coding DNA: TGTGCCAGCAGCCTTAATAATCAGCCCCAGCATTTT. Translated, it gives CASSLNNQPQHF.

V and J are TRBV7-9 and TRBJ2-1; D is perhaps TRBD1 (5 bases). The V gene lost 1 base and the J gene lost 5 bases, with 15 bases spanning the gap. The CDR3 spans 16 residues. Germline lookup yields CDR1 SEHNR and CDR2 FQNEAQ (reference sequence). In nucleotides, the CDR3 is TGTGCCAGCAGCTTAGATCGTTTGTTAGGGGACAATGAGCAGTTCTTC. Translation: CASSLDRLLGDNEQFF.

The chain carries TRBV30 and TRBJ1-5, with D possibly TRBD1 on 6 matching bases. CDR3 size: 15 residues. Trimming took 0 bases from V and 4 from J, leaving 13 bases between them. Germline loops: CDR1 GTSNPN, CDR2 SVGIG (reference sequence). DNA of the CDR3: TGTGCCTGGAGTGTATTGGACAGTGAAAATCAGCCCCAGCATTTT. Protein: CAWSVLDSENQPQHF.

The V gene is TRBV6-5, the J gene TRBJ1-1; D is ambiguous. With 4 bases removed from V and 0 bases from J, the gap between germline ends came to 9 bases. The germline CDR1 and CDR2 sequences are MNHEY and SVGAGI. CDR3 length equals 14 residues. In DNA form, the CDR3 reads TGTGCCAGCAGTTCCCGGGGAATGAACACTGAAGCTTTCTTT. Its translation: CASSSRGMNTEAFF.

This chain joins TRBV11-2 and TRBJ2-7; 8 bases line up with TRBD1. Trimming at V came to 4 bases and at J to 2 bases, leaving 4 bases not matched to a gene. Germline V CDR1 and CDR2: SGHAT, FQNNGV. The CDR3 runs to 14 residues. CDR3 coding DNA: TGTGCCAGCAGCTCAAACAGGGGGGCCTACGAGCAGTACTTC. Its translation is CASSSNRGAYEQYF.

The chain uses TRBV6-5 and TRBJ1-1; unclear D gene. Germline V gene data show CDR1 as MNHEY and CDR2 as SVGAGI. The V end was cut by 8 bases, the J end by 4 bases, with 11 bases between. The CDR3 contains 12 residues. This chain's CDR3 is CASERLLTEAFF. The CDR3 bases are TGTGCCAGCGAGAGGTTACTCACTGAAGCTTTCTTT.

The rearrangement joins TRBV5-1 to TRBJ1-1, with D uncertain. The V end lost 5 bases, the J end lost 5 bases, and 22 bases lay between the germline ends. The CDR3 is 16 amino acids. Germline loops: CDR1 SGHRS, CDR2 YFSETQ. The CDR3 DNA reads TGCGCCAGCAGGATTGGGCCCGTCGGAACGGGGACTGAAGCTTTCTTT. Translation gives CASRIGPVGTGTEAFF.

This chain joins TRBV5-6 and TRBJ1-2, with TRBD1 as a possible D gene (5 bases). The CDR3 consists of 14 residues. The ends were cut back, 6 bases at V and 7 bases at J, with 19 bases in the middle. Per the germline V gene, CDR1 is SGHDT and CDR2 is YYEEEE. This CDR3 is CASTTRVTGGGYTF. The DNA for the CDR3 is TGTGCCAGCACCACAAGGGTTACAGGTGGTGGCTACACCTTC.

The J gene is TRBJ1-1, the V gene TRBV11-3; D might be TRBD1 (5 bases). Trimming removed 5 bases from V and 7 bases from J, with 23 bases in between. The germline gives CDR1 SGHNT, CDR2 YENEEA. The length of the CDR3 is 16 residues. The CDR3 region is CASSLGGFGGAVEAFF. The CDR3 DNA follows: TGTGCCAGCAGCCTCGGGGGATTTGGTGGGGCAGTTGAAGCTTTCTTT.

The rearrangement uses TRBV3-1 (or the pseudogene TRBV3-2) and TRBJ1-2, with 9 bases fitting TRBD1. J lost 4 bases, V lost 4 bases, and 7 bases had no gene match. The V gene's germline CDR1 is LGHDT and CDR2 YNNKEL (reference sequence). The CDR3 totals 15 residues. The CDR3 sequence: CASSRGTGTSYGYTF. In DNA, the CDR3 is TGTGCCAGCAGCCGAGGGACAGGGACTTCCTATGGCTACACCTTC.

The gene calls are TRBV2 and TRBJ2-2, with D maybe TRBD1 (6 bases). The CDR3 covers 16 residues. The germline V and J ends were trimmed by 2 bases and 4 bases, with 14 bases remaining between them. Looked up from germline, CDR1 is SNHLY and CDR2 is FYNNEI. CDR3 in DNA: TGTGCCAGCAGTGAACCCGGCAGGGGTAGCACCGGGGAGCTGTTTTTT. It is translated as CASSEPGRGSTGELFF.

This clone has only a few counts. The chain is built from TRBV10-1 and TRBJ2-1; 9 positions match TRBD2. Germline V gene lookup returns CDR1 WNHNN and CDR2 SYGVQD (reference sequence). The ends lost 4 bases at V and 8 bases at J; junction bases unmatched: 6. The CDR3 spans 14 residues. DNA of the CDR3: TGCGCCAGCAGTGGGGGACTAGCAGTCGATGAGCAGTTCTTC. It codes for CASSGGLAVDEQFF.